The present T cell receptor beta chain was sequenced within a study of blood T cell repertoires in COVID-19. The CDR3 is made up of 17 amino acids. Trimming at V came to 3 bases and at J to 2 bases, leaving 11 bases not matched to a gene. Germline CDR1 is SGHNT and CDR2 is YENEEA. TCRdb's table, derived via immunoSEQ multiplex PCR, lists solely in-frame clones and lacks some. This sample has over 200,000 clones, with 84% found just once. V is TRBV11-3 and J is TRBJ2-5, with TRBD2 matching 8 bases. The TCR was taken from a middle-aged woman who had recovered from COVID-19. The sequencing input was PBMCs or T cells enriched from blood (not recorded which). This chain's CDR3 is CASSLPPGLGNQETQYF. CDR3 in DNA: TGTGCCAGCAGCTTGCCCCCGGGACTAGGGAATCAAGAGACCCAGTACTTC.